This T cell receptor beta chain was sequenced during a study of blood T cell repertoires in COVID-19. At the level of the study: COVID-19 samples, acute and convalescent, were from the United States, Italy and Spain.

In the authors' methods: Estimation of nucleated cell counts was performed using reference gene primer amplification. Assay used: immunoSEQ multiplex PCR; TCRdb lists only in-frame clones, some missing. That table furnishes V, J and clone size, whereas the DNA furnished D and trimming. There are approximately 300,000 clones in the sample; more than 80% occur only once, and under 7.5% lies in the top ten. The CDR3 contains 14 residues. V lost 2 bases and J lost 4, with 8 bases in between. Germline V lookup: CDR1 SNHLY, CDR2 FYNNEI. Sequencing used peripheral blood. The rearrangement links TRBV2 to TRBJ2-2; tentative D call: TRBD2 (6 bases). The source of this sequence is a man aged 18 to 30 who had recovered from COVID-19. The CDR3 DNA sequence: TGTGCCAGCAGTGAATTGGGGGGCACCGGGGAGCTGTTTTTT. Residues: CASSELGGTGELFF.